The following is a TCR beta chain sequence with its context. Its antigen target is currently unknown. Base qualities were left out, and no much larger clone turns up one base away. The record originates from a study of cytomegalovirus exposure and HLA in healthy donors (dated by TCRdb to the late 2010s). Some background on the complete study: An earlier analysis of a few hundred of the donors reported around 280 Gb of sequence data and 117 million unique TCR beta sequences obtained from about 179 million T cells. On average, around 230,000 unique TCR beta nucleotide sequences were sequenced per donor among a few hundred genotyped donors of the cohort, with 15% to 20% of those sequences being non-productive. Using immunosequencing, the study profiled T cell repertoires from 666 subjects and related those repertoires to cytomegalovirus serostatus. Every repertoire in the discovery cohort had been generated on one and the same sequencing platform. An earlier analysis of 450 to 750 of the donors used high-throughput TCR beta sequencing to judge whether each TCR beta V gene segment behaved as functional or pseudogenic. The later analysis used no new phenotypic data to find candidate immune exposures, relying instead on TCR beta sequences and their occurrence across donors. HLA typing included class I and class II loci at four-digit resolution. Roughly 5 DR-DQ haplotypes were handled as single units for association and clustering because linkage in the cohort was strong. A later analysis re-analyzed previously published TCR beta repertoires from 666 donors and added high-resolution HLA genotyping to study TCR occurrence patterns. Donor age, sex, ethnicity and CMV serostatus were compiled together with the repertoire data. In a later genetic analysis, genome-wide SNP genotypes for about 65% of the 666 donors were used, and that subset was treated as a discovery cohort. The number of donors typed differed by locus, with roughly 629-640 for A, B, C, DRB1 and DQB1, around 500 for DQA1, some 570 for DPA1, and under 490 for DPB1. Around 320 gigabases of sequencing data and some 85 million unique TCR sequences were included in an early release covering about 620 HLA-typed donors. The study aimed to test whether signatures of past pathogen exposure could be identified by cataloging public T cell receptors. Of the 300 to 500 genotyped donors, 65% to 90% were placed in the genetic ancestry cluster associated with self-reported Caucasian donors. High-throughput TCR immunosequencing, statistical association of individual TCRs with disease status, and machine learning were combined to predict cytomegalovirus infection status. A separate validation cohort of about 110 different subjects was used in addition to the roughly 720-subject first cohort. Results the study describes overall, beyond this receptor: This cohort had only TCR beta chains sequenced, and the lack of alpha or paired-chain data limited which features could be detected. Over 15 rarely observed V segments, including chromosome 9 orphons, were excluded from the earlier analysis of several hundred of the donors because counts were too low. V-gene and J-gene trimming of TCR beta chains was associated with a missense DCLRE1C variant in a later genetic analysis, and the association was replicated in an independent cohort. In a later analysis, HLA-associated TCR beta chains showed more clonal expansion and lower generation probabilities than non-associated chains that were equally common. In vitro tests confirmed that a few of the cytomegalovirus-associated TCR beta chains recognize cytomegalovirus antigens. Specific HLA alleles were associated with 15,000 to 20,000 TCR beta sequences at a false discovery rate of 0.05 in a later analysis. CMV serostatus was the only immune exposure information available for the cohort. When HLA alleles, especially DR and DQ, strongly co-occurred, TCR associations were difficult to assign to individual alleles. Linkage disequilibrium might explain the correlated functional status among segregating V segments, but an unknown experimental factor could not be excluded. The presence/absence analyses assumed that sequencing depth was roughly uniform across donors, and that assumption may not be true. Several of the top co-occurrence clusters appeared to be linked to parvovirus B19, influenza, CMV and Epstein-Barr virus, according to a later analysis. The 87-base-pair reads could not distinguish some IMGT-functional V segments, including TRBV6-2 and TRBV6-3, so those segments were excluded. The classifier was reported to diagnose cytomegalovirus status with high specificity and sensitivity in both the original and validation cohorts. In a later genetic analysis, fewer N-insertions in productive TCRs were reported among donors in an Asian-associated ancestry cluster than the roughly 710-donor mean. According to a later analysis, most CMV-associated TCR beta chains appeared to be HLA-restricted, and the HLA associations seemed to be driven largely by CMV exposure. It was suggested by the authors that the approach could potentially be generalized to other disease states and immunological phenotypes. In an earlier analysis of about 600 of the donors, most TCR beta V segments appeared in productive rearrangements about 87% or about 30% of the time, broadly matching IMGT annotations. Most TCR sequences were seen in very few donors, while some public TCRs were found in many individuals. HLA typing was unavailable for some donors at each locus, so association tests used only the typed subset. In a later analysis, the rate of TCR association differed among HLA loci, with DRB1 alleles having the most associated TCRs and HLA-C alleles having the fewest. A further reported finding was that TCR beta sequences accurately predicted the HLA-A and HLA-B alleles for most subjects in the first cohort. A cluster of highly shared sequence variants was judged likely to be a technical artifact of the sequencing pipeline. The study gave a list of about 170 TCR beta chains associated with cytomegalovirus.

Libraries were made using the immunoSEQ multiplex PCR assay. For the multiplex PCR, a mixture combining 60 forward primers for TCR Vbeta segments and 13 reverse primers for TCR Jbeta segments was used. Amplification of the CDR3 region of rearranged TCR beta genes was performed with a multiplex PCR assay on genomic DNA. Amplified TCR beta libraries were sequenced as 87-base-pair reads on the Illumina HiSeq System. Concerning the study's data processing: Across the 670 or so repertoires, a later analysis counted 78 million or so unique TCR beta chains, around 11 million of which were shared by at least two donors. To remove PCR and sequencing errors, raw reads were error-corrected and collapsed into unique sequences using a nearest-neighbor algorithm that merged closely related sequences. Alignment of CDR3 sequences to IMGT reference sequences was used to assign V, D and J gene segments. For a sequence to be retained, at least a six-nucleotide match to both a V gene segment and a J gene segment was required. Rearrangements were called productive when the CDR3 lacked stop codons and stayed in frame with V and J; all others were non-productive. Following IMGT convention, CDR3 was defined as the stretch from the second conserved V-encoded cysteine up to the conserved J-encoded phenylalanine. In an earlier analysis of more than 550 of the donors, sequences lacking an unambiguous match to a single V gene segment were excluded. An earlier analysis of 587 of the donors called V segments functional above 56.7% productive rearrangements and segregating when the between-donor standard deviation exceeded 5%. A statistical classification framework was built to diagnose cytomegalovirus status from the catalog of TCR beta chain sequences. V and J gene assignment, in a later analysis, came from comparing TCR nucleotide sequences with IMGT/GENE-DB human TR gene sequences. Using the TCRdist pipeline, a later analysis assigned CDR3 sequences along with most-parsimonious VDJ recombination scenarios. In a later analysis, each TCR beta chain was defined by its CDR3 amino acid sequence together with its V-gene family, and reads lacking a unique V-gene family were excluded. To address suspected cross-contamination and a sequencing artifact, a later analysis removed 592 highly shared, low-generation-probability nucleotide sequences. In a later analysis, a clonal expansion index for each public chain was calculated from normalized within-repertoire ranks of inferred template counts. In a later analysis, generation probabilities were computed using a VDJ recombination model fitted to out-of-frame rearrangements, and the results were checked against IGoR. In a later analysis, hypergeometric tests were used to score TCR-TCR, TCR-HLA and TCR-CMV co-occurrence, with a repertoire-size bias correction applied to TCR pairs. To estimate false discovery rates, a later analysis permuted the HLA or CMV assignments 20 times. A later analysis grouped co-occurring TCRs with DBSCAN, adding TCRdist sequence similarity when clustering within HLA-allele-positive subsets. Repertoires with fewer than 30,000 or more than 120,000 public chains were left out of co-occurrence clustering, as were about 5 repertoires with anomalous nucleotide sharing. This immuneACCESS table, as held by TCRdb, lists in-frame sequences with V and J called but not all clones. Of the missing ones, under half trace to an unresolved V gene in checked studies; the others have no known cause. V, J and clone size derive from that table, while D and trimming were established from the DNA sequence. Within this sample are more than 150,000 clones, with 65% to 85% of them counted one time only. 1.3% to 1.5% of the sample goes to the ten largest clones.

The cohort consisted of 600 or so healthy bone marrow donors. At the time of sampling, every cohort member was nominally healthy, though immune exposures that went unrecorded were likely present. The donor was CMV seropositive and belonged to the group of 250 to 300 seropositive cohort members. Every donor gave a peripheral blood sample, and the peripheral blood mononuclear cells from that sample were used for TCR beta sequencing. Genomic DNA extraction from the blood cell samples was performed with the Qiagen DNeasy Blood Extraction Kit. Including the terminal cysteine and phenylalanine, the CDR3 comprises 14 residues. Only the CDR3 portion is preserved as DNA: 42 bases, with reading frame beginning at the first base. V loses 6 bases, J loses 4 bases, and the germline ends lie 15 bases apart. The germline V gene supplies CDR1 ENHRY and CDR2 SYGVKD.

Rearrangement joined TRBV10-3 to TRBJ1-2; matching of 5 bases hints at TRBD1 as the D gene. Sequencing input: PBMCs. The sequence came from a girl aged 10 to 17 in good health and CMV-seropositive. The nucleotides are TGTGCCATCAGATACGTTGACGGGGGCTATGGCTACACCTTC. This encodes CAIRYVDGGYGYTF.